A single sample is the source of the 18 T cell receptor beta chains below, sequenced in a study of somatic mutations in cytotoxic T cells in rheumatoid arthritis. The data were produced by immunoSEQ multiplex PCR, yet TCRdb's version contains in-frame clones alone and is incomplete. The repertoire holds about 10,000 clones, with roughly four fifths as singletons. Sequenced material: CD8+ T cells sorted from blood. Receptor source: a woman in her fifties or sixties in good health.

The rearrangement links TRBV11-2 to TRBJ2-5; D might be TRBD1 (6 bases). The CDR3 runs to 16 residues. Germline CDR1 is SGHAT and CDR2 is FQNNGV. The germline V and J ends were trimmed by 2 bases and 1 base, with 14 bases remaining between them. Here the CDR3 reads CASSLTLGTPQETQYF. In DNA form, the CDR3 reads TGTGCCAGCAGCTTAACCCTAGGGACACCCCAAGAGACCCAGTACTTC.

The chain has TRBV4-3 and TRBJ2-5, with 12 bases lining up with TRBD2. J lost 2 bases, V lost 0 bases, and 13 bases had no gene match. Per germline, CDR1 LGHNA and CDR2 YSLEER. The CDR3 sequence is 20 residues long. CDR3 in DNA: TGCGCCAGCAGCCAAGAGATGTCCACTAGCGGGAGGCACCCTCAAGAGACCCAGTACTTC. Translating it yields CASSQEMSTSGRHPQETQYF.

CDR3 in amino acids: CASSSFYEQYF. For the CDR3, the DNA is TGCGCCAGCAGCTCTTTCTACGAGCAGTACTTC. The chain links TRBV5-1 to TRBJ2-7; D ambiguous. V dropped 3 bases and J dropped 3 bases, with 4 bases sitting between them. There are 11 residues in the CDR3. CDR1 SGHRS and CDR2 YFSETQ come from the germline V gene.

The chain has TRBV27 and TRBJ2-7; 7 bases align to TRBD1. The CDR3 sequence is 14 residues long. From germline, CDR1 is MNHEY and CDR2 SMNVEV (reference sequence). J was trimmed by 0 bases and V by 5 bases; bases with no gene match: 4. In DNA, the CDR3 is TGTGCCAGCAGTACCGGGACAGACTCCTACGAGCAGTACTTC. Translation: CASSTGTDSYEQYF.

A remark on this clone: At one end the junction does not follow the germline gene, possibly because of a read error. V is TRBV7-9 and J is TRBJ2-7; the D gene is possibly TRBD1 (6 bases). Per germline, CDR1 SEHNR and CDR2 FQNEAQ (reference sequence). The CDR3 has 14 amino acids. CDR3 protein: CASSLRDKEYAQYF. The CDR3 nucleotides are TGTGCCAGCAGCCTCCGGGACAAAGAATACGCGCAGTACTTC.

The chain carries TRBV12-5 and TRBJ2-2; the match to TRBD2 covers 13 bases. CDR1 and CDR2 from the germline V gene are LGHNT and FRNRAP. V lost 6 bases, J lost 4 bases, and 5 bases stayed unmatched. The CDR3 runs to 16 residues. In DNA form, the CDR3 reads TGTGCTAGTGGCTACGGGACTAGCGGGATCACCGGGGAGCTGTTTTTT. Its protein product is CASGYGTSGITGELFF.

The J gene is TRBJ2-7, the V gene TRBV15, with D perhaps TRBD2 (5 bases). Trimming removed 0 bases at V and 5 bases at J, with 14 bases between. This CDR3 has 15 amino acids. The V gene's germline CDR1 is LNHNV and CDR2 YYDKDF (reference sequence). CDR3 amino acids: CATSRDEGRSDEQYF. The CDR3 DNA reads TGTGCCACCAGCAGAGATGAGGGCCGGAGCGACGAGCAGTACTTC.

The rearrangement uses TRBV7-3 and TRBJ2-1; the D gene is possibly TRBD2 (5 bases). Looked up from germline, CDR1 is SGHTA and CDR2 is FQGTGA. The CDR3 contains 15 residues. The V end was cut by 0 bases, the J end by 3 bases, with 9 bases between. The CDR3 DNA reads TGTGCCAGCAGCTTAACGGGTGGGAGCTACAATGAGCAGTTCTTC. Protein sequence: CASSLTGGSYNEQFF.

The rearrangement uses TRBV4-3 and TRBJ2-3; 11 nucleotides agree with TRBD2. With 0 bases clipped from V and 7 bases from J, the junction kept 6 bases outside the gene matches. Germline CDR1 and CDR2: LGHNA and YSLEER. The CDR3 is 16 amino acids. CDR3 bases: TGCGCCAGCAGCCAAGATACTGGACTAGCGGGTCATACGCAGTATTTT. Protein product: CASSQDTGLAGHTQYF.

The J gene is TRBJ2-7, the V gene TRBV28; unclear D gene. V was pared by 3 bases and J by 4 bases, with 4 bases between. The CDR3 extends over 11 amino acids. Germline V gene lookup returns CDR1 MDHEN and CDR2 SYDVKM. DNA for the CDR3: TGTGCCAGCAGTTTCGGTTACGAGCAGTACTTC. This gives the protein CASSFGYEQYF.

The chain links TRBV19 to TRBJ2-2; 8 bases fit TRBD2. The junction had 11 bases not matched to a gene; V was cut back by 3 bases and J by 5 bases. The length of the CDR3 is 17 residues. The germline V gene has CDR1 LNHDA and CDR2 SQIVND (reference sequence). For the CDR3, the DNA is TGTGCCAGTAGTATGATATTAGTAGCGGGATTTACCGGGGAGCTGTTTTTT. Translated: CASSMILVAGFTGELFF.

This rearrangement joins TRBV9 to TRBJ2-2; 7 bases map to TRBD1. Germline V gene sequence: CDR1 SGDLS, CDR2 YYNGEE. The CDR3 runs to 13 residues. V lost 3 bases and J lost 6; bases outside the gene matches: 2. CDR3 DNA: TGTGCCAGCAGCGCCACAGGGGCCGGGGAGCTGTTTTTT. As protein: CASSATGAGELFF.

The chain is built from TRBV2 and TRBJ1-2; D ambiguous. Germline V gene data show CDR1 as SNHLY and CDR2 as FYNNEI. With 4 bases removed from V and 3 bases from J, the gap between germline ends came to 9 bases. This CDR3 spans 13 amino acids. This chain's CDR3 is CASSASGYYGYTF. The CDR3 nucleotides are TGTGCCAGCAGTGCGTCGGGGTACTATGGCTACACCTTC. Full variable domain (outside the CDR3, taken from reference TRBV2 and TRBJ1-2): EPEVTQTPSHQVTQMGQEVILRCVPISNHLYFYWYRQILGQKVEFLVSFYNNEISEKSEIFDDQFSVERPDGSNFTLKIRSTKLEDSAMYFCASSASGYYGYTFGSGTRLTVV.

This CDR3 is CAWSPLTIGSEQYF. CDR3 in DNA: TGTGCCTGGAGTCCACTGACTATTGGATCCGAGCAGTACTTC. The chain uses TRBV30 and TRBJ2-7; TRBD2 is a possible D gene (5 bases). V lost 2 bases, J lost 6 bases, and 17 bases lay in between. This CDR3 comprises 14 residues. Germline CDR1 and CDR2: GTSNPN and SVGIG (reference sequence).

This chain joins TRBV4-2 and TRBJ2-1; 7 positions match TRBD2. The length of the CDR3 is 15 residues. The ends lost 0 bases at V and 5 bases at J; junction bases unmatched: 4. CDR1 LGHNA and CDR2 YNFKEQ come from the germline V gene. The CDR3 coding sequence is TGTGCCAGCAGCCAAGACTGGCTAGCGGACAATGAGCAGTTCTTC. It specifies CASSQDWLADNEQFF.

V usage is TRBV29-1 and J usage is TRBJ1-2, with unresolved D. The CDR3 runs to 13 residues. CDR1 and CDR2 from the germline V gene are SQVTM and ANQGSEA. The V and J ends lost 0 bases and 3 bases respectively, with 8 bases between them. The CDR3 loop reads CSVEDQSHYGYTF. The CDR3 region has the DNA TGCAGCGTTGAAGATCAATCCCACTATGGCTACACCTTC.

The rearrangement joins TRBV6-4 to TRBJ2-1; 15 bases agree with TRBD2. The CDR3 sequence is 15 residues long. V gave up 4 bases and J gave up 6 bases; unmatched junction bases: 1. From germline, CDR1 is MRHNA and CDR2 SNTAGT. CDR3 region: CASSGTSGGANEQFF. The CDR3 DNA reads TGTGCCAGCAGTGGGACTAGCGGGGGGGCCAATGAGCAGTTCTTC.

CDR3 bases: TGTGCCAGCAGCCCCCGAACTAGCGGGGGAGATGAGCAGTTCTTC. Translating gives CASSPRTSGGDEQFF. The V call is TRBV4-2, the J call TRBJ2-1, with 11 nucleotides matching TRBD2. In germline, CDR1 is LGHNA, CDR2 YNFKEQ. The trim removed 4 bases at V and 8 bases at J, leaving 7 bases unmatched. The CDR3 runs 15 residues.